This entry describes one TCR beta chain. The antigen is not known. The data were taken from a study of cytomegalovirus exposure and HLA in healthy donors. Study-level findings and limits: The authors later linked a missense DCLRE1C variant to TCR beta V- and J-gene trimming.

Primers included in the PCR were 60 Vbeta and 13 Jbeta primers. Measured with immunoSEQ multiplex PCR; TCRdb has only the in-frame clones, and not every one. The sample has under 100,000 clones; less than 80% are singletons. The CDR3 consists of 16 residues. The germline V gene encodes CDR1 MGHRA and CDR2 YSYEKL. The ends lost 2 bases at V and 2 bases at J; junction bases unmatched: 5. V and J are TRBV4-1 and TRBJ1-3; 8 positions match TRBD1. Sequencing was done on a sample of PBMCs. The TCR sequence derives from a human donor in good health. CDR3 sequence: CASSQLQGETGNTIYF. The CDR3 bases are TGCGCCAGCAGCCAATTACAGGGGGAGACTGGAAACACCATATATTTT.